This passage covers 16 T cell receptor beta chains from one sample sequenced in a study of blood T cell repertoires in COVID-19 (dated by TCRdb to 2018 to 2021). Library method: the immunoSEQ multiplex PCR assay. TCRdb mirrors the immuneACCESS table, restricted to in-frame sequences. Some clones are absent from its copies; in checked studies, under half trace to an unresolved V gene, and the reason for the others is unknown. Recorded for this sample are some 50,000 clones; 80% to 90% of them occurred a single time. Of the sample, about 7% is held by the ten largest clones. The sample comprised peripheral blood. The receptors shown here come from a man aged 35 to 55 with acute or convalescent COVID-19.

The chain has TRBV7-3 and TRBJ2-5, with D possibly being TRBD1 (5 bases). V lost 6 bases to trimming and J lost 4 bases, with 12 bases between them. Germline CDR1 SGHTA, CDR2 FQGTGA. This CDR3 comprises 13 residues. CDR3 residues: CASSQGVGETQYF. CDR3 sequence (DNA): TGTGCCAGCAGTCAGGGCGTAGGAGAGACCCAGTACTTC.

J is TRBJ2-1 and V is TRBV12-3 or TRBV12-4; D is uncertain. The CDR3 is 13 amino acids. Trimming took 3 bases from V and 4 from J, leaving 7 bases between them. Here the CDR3 reads CASSFPPYNEQFF. CDR3 in DNA: TGTGCCAGCAGTTTCCCTCCTTACAATGAGCAGTTCTTC.

For the CDR3, the DNA is TGTGCCTGGAGTCCTAGACAGGGGGCGTCGAAGACCCAGTACTTC. It encodes CAWSPRQGASKTQYF. The chain joins TRBV30 to TRBJ2-5, with 10 bases matching TRBD1. The CDR3 totals 15 residues. Trimming took 2 bases from V and 6 from J; bases not matched to a gene: 9. Per germline, CDR1 GTSNPN and CDR2 SVGIG (reference sequence).

This clone has only one observation. V usage is TRBV13 and J usage is TRBJ2-6; tentative D call: TRBD1 (5 bases). The V and J ends lost 4 bases and 0 bases respectively, with 16 bases between them. This CDR3 region has 18 residues. Germline V gene sequence: CDR1 PRHDT, CDR2 FYEKMQ (reference sequence). In DNA, the CDR3 is TGTGCCAGCAGCTACTCAGGGTTCTGGGACTCTGGGGCCAACGTCCTGACTTTC. This encodes CASSYSGFWDSGANVLTF.

In this sample, this clone turned up once. The rearrangement links TRBV4-1 to TRBJ2-1; tentative D call: TRBD1 (5 bases). Germline CDR1 MGHRA, CDR2 YSYEKL. This CDR3 is 17 amino acids long. V lost 5 bases and J 4 bases, leaving 21 bases between the germline ends. CDR3 residues: CASSYPSGQLRYNEQFF. The CDR3 DNA is TGCGCCAGCAGCTATCCCTCAGGGCAGCTCAGGTACAATGAGCAGTTCTTC.

The chain uses TRBV20-1 and TRBJ2-5; 10 bases are a match to TRBD2. The CDR3 covers 14 residues. V was pared by 3 bases and J by 9 bases, with 10 bases of the junction left unmatched. CDR1 and CDR2 from the germline V gene are DFQATT and SNEGSKA (reference sequence). The CDR3 sequence: CSASLAGARVAQYF. The CDR3 nucleotides are TGCAGTGCTAGTCTAGCGGGGGCCCGGGTGGCCCAGTACTTC.

This clone was found once. V usage is TRBV11-2 and J usage is TRBJ1-1; 9 bases are shared with TRBD1. Germline V gene lookup returns CDR1 SGHAT and CDR2 FQNNGV. V shed 4 bases, J shed 4 bases, and the junction held 10 bases outside the gene matches. The CDR3 consists of 16 residues. This CDR3 reads CASSSTGGRWGTEAFF. The DNA for the CDR3 is TGTGCCAGCAGCTCCACAGGGGGCCGTTGGGGCACTGAAGCTTTCTTT.

The table lists this clone with a count of one. The chain couples TRBV14 to TRBJ2-3; D is unresolved. The CDR3 covers 16 residues. Per the germline V gene, CDR1 is SGHDN and CDR2 is FVKESK. The ends were cut back, 1 base at V and 2 bases at J, with 13 bases in the middle. The CDR3 is CASSQVLAAFTDTQYF. The CDR3 DNA reads as TGTGCCAGCAGCCAAGTTCTTGCGGCCTTCACAGATACGCAGTATTTT.

The chain links TRBV19 to TRBJ1-5; weak D call: TRBD1 (6 bases). V was clipped by 1 base and J by 9 bases, with 16 bases between them. CDR1 is LNHDA and CDR2 is SQIVND in the germline V gene (reference sequence). This CDR3 is 15 amino acids long. The CDR3 DNA sequence: TGTGCCAGTAGTATAGTAAATGCGGGGGCAGGGCCCCAGCATTTT. This gives the protein CASSIVNAGAGPQHF.

This chain joins TRBV5-4 and TRBJ2-3; possible D gene TRBD2, 5 bases. The length of the CDR3 is 14 residues. Germline-derived CDR1 and CDR2 are SGHNT and YYREEE (reference sequence). With 1 base removed from V and 3 bases from J, the gap between germline ends came to 9 bases. The chain's CDR3 is CASSLRLATDTQYF. The CDR3 region has the DNA TGTGCCAGCAGCTTGCGGCTAGCTACAGATACGCAGTATTTT.

This clone was recorded once. The chain recombines TRBV2 with TRBJ2-1; tentative D call: TRBD2 (6 bases). Per the germline V gene, CDR1 is SNHLY and CDR2 is FYNNEI. The CDR3 runs to 14 residues. With 7 bases removed from V and 0 bases from J, the gap between germline ends came to 10 bases. The CDR3 nucleotides read TGTGCCAGCAATGGGGGGTTCTCCTACAATGAGCAGTTCTTC. The encoded protein is CASNGGFSYNEQFF.

This chain connects TRBV7-2 to TRBJ1-5; 7 bases are shared with TRBD1. The V gene's germline CDR1 is SGHTA and CDR2 FQGNSA. CDR3 length: 14 amino acids. V trimming: 2 bases; J trimming: 4 bases; junction bases outside the gene matches: 2. The CDR3 reads CASSLSGGNQPQHF. DNA for the CDR3: TGTGCCAGCAGCTTATCAGGGGGTAATCAGCCCCAGCATTTT.

The chain recombines TRBV7-2 with TRBJ1-5; D uncertain. This CDR3 region has 15 residues. The ends were cut back, 1 base at V and 2 bases at J, with 9 bases in the middle. Germline CDR1 and CDR2: SGHTA and FQGNSA. This chain's CDR3 is CASSLVRSGNQPQHF. In DNA, the CDR3 is TGTGCCAGCAGCTTAGTGAGGTCAGGCAATCAGCCCCAGCATTTT.

This clone was observed once. This chain connects TRBV12-5 to TRBJ2-5; 11 bases are shared with TRBD2. J lost 4 bases, V lost 6 bases, and 7 bases had no gene match. Germline V CDR1 and CDR2: LGHNT, FRNRAP. The CDR3 has 15 amino acids. Here the CDR3 reads CASGPILAGGETQYF. The CDR3 coding sequence is TGTGCTAGTGGCCCTATTCTAGCGGGAGGAGAGACCCAGTACTTC.

This clone was found once. The J gene is TRBJ1-1, the V gene TRBV6-5; D gene ambiguous. V lost 7 bases and J lost 4, with 10 bases in between. CDR1 and CDR2 (germline): MNHEY, SVGAGI. The CDR3 runs to 12 residues. The CDR3 loop reads CASKRESTEAFF. CDR3 nucleotides: TGTGCCAGCAAGAGGGAGAGCACTGAAGCTTTCTTT.

The chain employs TRBV5-1 and TRBJ1-2; a possible D gene is TRBD1 (5 bases). Trimming cost V 1 base and J 2 bases, with 6 bases left between them. This CDR3 contains 13 residues. CDR1 SGHRS and CDR2 YFSETQ come from the germline V gene. The CDR3 is CASSLQGNYGYTF. The CDR3 DNA sequence: TGCGCCAGCAGCTTGCAGGGAAACTATGGCTACACCTTC.